The next 27 T cell receptor beta chains were all read from a single sample in a study of T cell changes during pregnancy in multiple sclerosis. Repertoires were generated with immunoSEQ multiplex PCR, while TCRdb's copy carries only in-frame clones and drops some. This sample carries tens of thousands of clones, around 93% of them seen once, and the ten largest clones take around 0.93%. The material sequenced was peripheral blood, taken in the first trimester of pregnancy. The receptor set was obtained from a female donor with multiple sclerosis, enrolled in a pregnancy study.

J is TRBJ1-1 and V is TRBV19; D might be TRBD1 (5 bases). CDR3 length: 15 amino acids. Per the germline V gene, CDR1 is LNHDA and CDR2 is SQIVND (reference sequence). V was trimmed by 1 base and J by 0 bases, leaving 9 bases between them. The CDR3 here is CASSIATGLNTEAFF. For the CDR3, the DNA is TGTGCCAGTAGTATAGCAACAGGTCTGAACACTGAAGCTTTCTTT.

The chain carries TRBV11-2 and TRBJ2-1; D is unclear. The CDR3 has 11 amino acids. Germline CDR1 reads SGHAT; CDR2 reads FQNNGV. V was shortened by 2 bases and J by 8 bases, with 4 bases between the two germline ends. CDR3 DNA: TGTGCCAGCAGCTTACCCTATGAGCAGTTCTTC. This translates into CASSLPYEQFF.

CDR3 in DNA: TGTGCCATCAGTGACCCCGGAGGGAACTACGAGCAGTACTTC. It yields the protein CAISDPGGNYEQYF. The chain is built from TRBV10-3 and TRBJ2-7; tentatively, D is TRBD2 (6 bases). The CDR3 loop spans 14 amino acids. The germline CDR1 and CDR2 sequences are ENHRY and SYGVKD. Deletions cut 3 bases from V and 3 bases from J, with 12 bases between.

V gene TRBV5-6 combines with J gene TRBJ2-7; the D gene is possibly TRBD1 (6 bases). Germline V gene sequence: CDR1 SGHDT, CDR2 YYEEEE. The CDR3 contains 13 residues. Deletions cut 4 bases from V and 2 bases from J, with 10 bases between. CDR3 residues: CASSRDRTYEQYF. The CDR3 nucleotides are TGTGCCAGCAGCCGAGACAGGACCTACGAGCAGTACTTC. The variable domain in full, completed from reference TRBV5-6 and TRBJ2-7, reads DAGVTQSPTHLIKTRGQQVTLRCSPKSGHDTVSWYQQALGQGPQFIFQYYEEEERQRGNFPDRFSGHQFPNYSSELNVNALLLGDSALYLCASSRDRTYEQYFGPGTRLTVT.

V usage is TRBV5-4 and J usage is TRBJ1-4; D possibly corresponds to TRBD1 (6 bases). V lost 4 bases and J 4 bases, leaving 11 bases between the germline ends. The germline V gene encodes CDR1 SGHNT and CDR2 YYREEE (reference sequence). This CDR3 has 14 residues. The CDR3 sequence: CASSPGQLNEKLFF. In DNA, the CDR3 is TGTGCCAGCAGCCCGGGACAACTTAATGAAAAACTGTTTTTT.

To note about this clone: Other DNA sequences of this sample code for an identical CDR3. The chain has TRBV15 and TRBJ1-2, with D tentatively TRBD1 (5 bases). V lost 3 bases and J lost 4, with 9 bases in between. In germline, CDR1 is LNHNV, CDR2 YYDKDF (reference sequence). This CDR3 region has 13 residues. The CDR3 protein is CATSRGGGYGYTF. The CDR3, as DNA: TGTGCCACCAGCAGGGGCGGGGGCTATGGCTACACCTTC.

The rearrangement joins TRBV7-3 to TRBJ2-2; TRBD2 matches 12 bases. The V and J ends lost 1 base and 1 base, in that order; junction bases with no gene match: 7. Germline V CDR1 and CDR2: SGHTA, FQGTGA. CDR3 length: 19 amino acids. The DNA of the CDR3 is TGTGCCAGCAGCTTAAACCGGGGACTAGCGGGCCAGAACACCGGGGAGCTGTTTTTT. Amino acid sequence: CASSLNRGLAGQNTGELFF.

This chain joins TRBV4-3 and TRBJ1-2; unclear D gene. Germline CDR1 is LGHNA and CDR2 is YSLEER. Trimming pared 2 bases from V and 4 bases from J, leaving 11 bases between. This CDR3 region has 14 residues. CDR3 DNA sequence: TGCGCCAGCAGCCAATCGGGAAGCTTCTATGGCTACACCTTC. This codes for CASSQSGSFYGYTF.

The genes are TRBV29-1 and TRBJ2-7, with D perhaps TRBD1 (5 bases). Deletions cut 6 bases from V and 7 bases from J, with 13 bases between. CDR1 is SQVTM and CDR2 is ANQGSEA in the germline V gene. The length of the CDR3 is 11 residues. CDR3 protein: CSVPPPGEQYF. The CDR3 nucleotides read TGCAGCGTCCCCCCCCCAGGGGAGCAGTACTTC.

V usage is TRBV4-3 and J usage is TRBJ1-5; a weak D match, TRBD1 (5 bases). Trimming removed 0 bases at V and 1 base at J, with 7 bases between. CDR1 and CDR2 from the germline V gene are LGHNA and YSLEER. The CDR3 is 15 residues long. Here the CDR3 reads CASSQDRVSNQPQHF. The CDR3 DNA reads TGCGCCAGCAGCCAAGACAGGGTAAGCAATCAGCCCCAGCATTTT.

The chain links TRBV7-9 to TRBJ1-4, with 9 bases identical to TRBD1. This CDR3 region has 15 residues. Losses at the gene ends were 5 bases for V and 6 bases for J; bases not matched to a gene: 7. Germline CDR1 is SEHNR and CDR2 is FQNEAQ (reference sequence). The CDR3 region has the DNA TGTGCCAGCAGCCCACCGGGACAGGGATATGAAAAACTGTTTTTT. Translating it yields CASSPPGQGYEKLFF.

This clone was seen a single time. J is TRBJ1-2 and V is TRBV27; TRBD1 matches 8 bases. V lost 5 bases, J lost 5 bases, and 7 bases stayed unmatched. CDR1 and CDR2 from the germline V gene are MNHEY and SMNVEV (reference sequence). The CDR3 consists of 14 residues. The CDR3 DNA is TGTGCCAGCAGTCCCCGGGACAGGAGTTATGGCTACACCTTC. Residues: CASSPRDRSYGYTF.

The CDR3 loop reads CASSLVQRADTQYF. The DNA of the CDR3 is TGTGCCAGCAGCTTGGTACAGAGGGCAGATACGCAGTATTTT. The V and J genes are TRBV5-6 and TRBJ2-3; weak D call: TRBD2 (5 bases). Trimming took off 0 bases at V and 4 bases at J, with 9 bases between the two ends. This CDR3 is built from 14 residues. Germline assignment: CDR1 SGHDT and CDR2 YYEEEE.

The chain joins TRBV2 to TRBJ2-3; 11 bases are shared with TRBD1. Germline CDR1 is SNHLY and CDR2 is FYNNEI. V was pared by 6 bases and J by 3 bases, with 5 bases of the junction left unmatched. This CDR3 has 15 amino acids. The CDR3 region has the DNA TGTGCCAGCAGAGAGGACAGGGGGCGAACAGATACGCAGTATTTT. This gives the protein CASREDRGRTDTQYF.

The CDR3 DNA reads TGCGCCAGCAGCCAAGACGAGGGGGCTGGGCAGCCCCAGCATTTT. Its protein product is CASSQDEGAGQPQHF. The chain combines TRBV4-3 with TRBJ1-5; 7 bases agree with TRBD1. Trimming took 0 bases from V and 7 from J; bases not matched to a gene: 6. The CDR3 has 15 amino acids. The germline V gene has CDR1 LGHNA and CDR2 YSLEER.

CDR3 loop: CAISGEPRNTEAFF. DNA for the CDR3: TGTGCCATCAGTGGAGAACCGAGGAACACTGAAGCTTTCTTT. The chain recombines TRBV10-3 with TRBJ1-1, with D hard to call. Germline lookup yields CDR1 ENHRY and CDR2 SYGVKD. Trimming took 4 bases from V and 1 from J, leaving 10 bases between them. This CDR3 has 14 amino acids.

The rearrangement links TRBV10-3 to TRBJ2-1; 11 bases fit TRBD2. The V gene's germline CDR1 is ENHRY and CDR2 SYGVKD. CDR3 size: 16 residues. The J segment lost 12 bases and the V segment lost 2 bases, leaving 12 bases of the junction unmatched. The CDR3 DNA sequence: TGTGCCATCAGTGAGGCTCCCTTAGCGGGGGGGCCTGGGCAGTTCTTC. Its protein product is CAISEAPLAGGPGQFF.

The chain employs TRBV7-8 and TRBJ1-4; D gene unclear. Germline V CDR1 and CDR2: SGHVS, FQNEAQ. V was cut by 0 bases and J by 5 bases, with 7 bases left in between. The CDR3 has 14 residues. The CDR3 nucleotides read TGTGCCAGCAGCTTAGCGGCGGGAAATGAAAAACTGTTTTTT. Amino acids: CASSLAAGNEKLFF. The entire variable domain, with the rest obtained from reference TRBV7-8 and TRBJ1-4, is as follows: GAGVSQSPRYKVAKRGQDVALRCDPISGHVSLFWYQQALGQGPEFLTYFQNEAQLDKSGLPSDRFFAERPEGSVSTLKIQRTQQEDSAVYLCASSLAAGNEKLFFGSGTQLSVL.

The CDR3 protein is CASTLLDRAFGNTIYF. The CDR3 DNA reads as TGTGCCAGCACCCTCTTGGACAGGGCCTTTGGAAACACCATATATTTT. J is TRBJ1-3 and V is TRBV11-2, with TRBD1 matching 8 bases. CDR3 length: 16 residues. Germline CDR1 and CDR2: SGHAT and FQNNGV. V lost 7 bases and J lost 3; bases outside the gene matches: 11.

The chain couples TRBV4-1 to TRBJ2-2; the match to TRBD1 covers 9 bases. Germline CDR1 and CDR2: MGHRA and YSYEKL. With V trimmed by 0 bases and J by 5 bases, 7 bases remained unmatched. CDR3 length equals 17 residues. This CDR3 is CASSQEWDRVVTGELFF. The CDR3 DNA reads TGCGCCAGCAGCCAAGAATGGGACAGGGTGGTAACCGGGGAGCTGTTTTTT.

The rearrangement joins TRBV5-4 to TRBJ2-7, with a possible D match to TRBD1 (6 bases). Germline-derived CDR1 and CDR2 are SGHNT and YYREEE (reference sequence). The CDR3 covers 15 residues. V lost 2 bases, J lost 4 bases, and 16 bases lay in between. Here the CDR3 DNA reads TGTGCCAGCAGCTTACCCGGCAGGGGAACATACGAGCAGTACTTC. Translating it yields CASSLPGRGTYEQYF.

V is TRBV7-6 and J is TRBJ1-6; no firm D call. Trimming stripped 5 bases from V and 6 bases from J, with 20 bases between. This CDR3 has 17 residues. Per germline, CDR1 SGHVS and CDR2 FNYEAQ. This chain's CDR3 is CASSPDEGHILNSPLHF. The CDR3, as DNA: TGTGCCAGCAGCCCAGATGAGGGCCATATCCTTAATTCACCCCTCCACTTT.

The V and J genes are TRBV5-6 and TRBJ1-1; D is uncertain. The V and J ends lost 0 bases and 0 bases respectively, with 9 bases between them. CDR1 is SGHDT, CDR2 YYEEEE, per germline. The CDR3 length is 15 residues. This CDR3 reads CASSLVQLMNTEAFF. The CDR3 DNA sequence: TGTGCCAGCAGCTTGGTACAGCTTATGAACACTGAAGCTTTCTTT. The full variable domain, its missing parts supplied by reference TRBV5-6 and TRBJ1-1, is DAGVTQSPTHLIKTRGQQVTLRCSPKSGHDTVSWYQQALGQGPQFIFQYYEEEERQRGNFPDRFSGHQFPNYSSELNVNALLLGDSALYLCASSLVQLMNTEAFFGQGTRLTVV.

The V and J genes are TRBV9 and TRBJ1-4, with a possible D match to TRBD1 (6 bases). The CDR3 sequence is 13 residues long. V shed 5 bases and J shed 3 bases, with 8 bases lying between them. Per the germline V gene, CDR1 is SGDLS and CDR2 is YYNGEE. The CDR3 region has the DNA TGTGCCAGCAGTGGGACATCTAATGAAAAACTGTTTTTT. It yields the protein CASSGTSNEKLFF.

This clone showed up just once. The V call is TRBV12-5, the J call TRBJ2-7, with 10 bases that match TRBD1. CDR1 LGHNT and CDR2 FRNRAP come from the germline V gene. This CDR3 region has 18 residues. With V trimmed by 2 bases and J by 3 bases, 13 bases remained unmatched. The CDR3 bases are TGTGCTAGTGGTTTGAGCGGACGGACAGGGGGGGGCCTCTACGAGCAGTACTTC. This encodes CASGLSGRTGGGLYEQYF.

V gene TRBV7-2 combines with J gene TRBJ2-3, with 7 positions matching TRBD1. The CDR3 extends over 17 amino acids. With 1 base clipped from V and 6 bases from J, the junction kept 13 bases outside the gene matches. Per germline, CDR1 SGHTA and CDR2 FQGNSA. The CDR3 DNA follows: TGTGCCAGCAGCTTAGACGGGGTCGCGTCAGGGGGTGATACGCAGTATTTT. Its translation is CASSLDGVASGGDTQYF.

The chain joins TRBV25-1 to TRBJ1-2; D gene uncertain. Germline V CDR1 and CDR2: MGHDK, SYGVNS. The CDR3 loop spans 14 amino acids. Trimming removed 3 bases from V and 0 bases from J, with 8 bases in between. CDR3 bases: TGTGCCAGCAGTGACTTCGCAGCTAACTATGGCTACACCTTC. Translation gives CASSDFAANYGYTF.